The 18 T cell receptor beta chains reported below all come from one sample, sequenced in a study of CD8 T cells in Susac syndrome. Random hexamers were used to reverse transcribe roughly 0.5 to 1 ug of RNA. One entry per CDR3 protein, called by TCRdb with MiXCR from the immunoSEQ multiplex PCR reads. The sample consists of about 300,000 distinct CDR3 sequences, approximately 91% of them appearing once. Sequenced input: CD8+ T cells from PBMCs. The receptors here all came from a human donor with multiple sclerosis.

This clonotype was detected only a few times. The chain uses TRBV4-3 and TRBJ2-2; weak D call: TRBD2 (6 bases). The germline V gene encodes CDR1 LGHNA and CDR2 YSLEER. V was cut by 0 bases and J by 0 bases, with 8 bases left in between. The CDR3 has 16 amino acids. For the CDR3, the DNA is TGCGCCAGCAGCCAAGACGGGACTCCGAACACCGGGGAGCTGTTTTTT. Protein product: CASSQDGTPNTGELFF.

The chain uses TRBV27 and TRBJ1-2; TRBD1 matches 12 bases. The V segment lost 5 bases and the J segment 4 bases; nucleotides outside the gene matches: 11. Germline-derived CDR1 and CDR2 are MNHEY and SMNVEV (reference sequence). CDR3 length equals 17 residues. CDR3 DNA: TGTGCCAGCAGTCTGGGGACAGGGGGCGCGGATCCCTATGGCTACACCTTC. Protein product: CASSLGTGGADPYGYTF.

To note about this clonotype: The junction departs from germline at one end; a sequencing error may be responsible. The chain recombines TRBV6-1 with TRBJ1-4; 10 bases agree with TRBD1. Germline assignment: CDR1 MNHNS and CDR2 SASEGT. The CDR3 spans 17 residues. CDR3 coding DNA: TGTGCCATCAGTGAGTCGGCGGTGGGGACAGGGGCTGAAAAACTGTTTTTT. As protein: CAISESAVGTGAEKLFF.

This rearrangement joins TRBV7-6 to TRBJ2-7; 9 bases agree with TRBD2. V lost 0 bases, J lost 1 base, and 10 bases stayed unmatched. The CDR3 totals 18 residues. Per germline, CDR1 SGHVS and CDR2 FNYEAQ. The CDR3 DNA sequence: TGTGCCAGCAGCTTAGCCCTGGGGGGGACTAGCCGATCCTACGAGCAGTACTTC. Its protein product is CASSLALGGTSRSYEQYF.

The genes are TRBV27 and TRBJ2-5; possible D gene TRBD1, 5 bases. The CDR3 sequence is 15 residues long. Germline V gene data show CDR1 as MNHEY and CDR2 as SMNVEV (reference sequence). Between the trimmed V and J ends, which lost 5 bases and 1 base, there was a span of 14 bases. The CDR3 reads CASSGRTHAQETQYF. The CDR3 DNA reads TGTGCCAGCAGTGGACGGACACACGCCCAAGAGACCCAGTACTTC.

The rearrangement uses TRBV27 and TRBJ2-2; 9 bases are shared with TRBD1. The CDR3 totals 16 residues. Germline CDR1 is MNHEY and CDR2 is SMNVEV (reference sequence). V dropped 3 bases and J dropped 5; count of bases not matched to a gene: 7. The CDR3 protein is CASSLGDRAGTGELFF. The CDR3 DNA sequence: TGTGCCAGCAGTTTGGGGGACAGGGCAGGTACCGGGGAGCTGTTTTTT.

This clonotype has a single count. V and J are TRBV7-7 and TRBJ2-5, with 11 bases fitting TRBD2. The CDR3 extends over 13 amino acids. Looked up from germline, CDR1 is SSHAT and CDR2 is FNYEAQ (reference sequence). The CDR3: CALTSGSGETQYF. The CDR3 DNA reads TGTGCTCTAACTAGCGGGAGTGGGGAGACCCAGTACTTC.

The chain recombines TRBV27 with TRBJ1-6; perhaps TRBD1 as D (5 bases). Trimming took off 3 bases at V and 9 bases at J, with 15 bases between the two ends. The length of the CDR3 is 15 residues. The V gene's germline CDR1 is MNHEY and CDR2 SMNVEV (reference sequence). CDR3 DNA: TGTGCCAGCAGTTTCGCAGGGAATAGCCTTTCACCCCTCCACTTT. Protein: CASSFAGNSLSPLHF.

This sequence joins TRBV4-2 and TRBJ1-2; no definite D call. Germline assignment: CDR1 LGHNA and CDR2 YNFKEQ. CDR3 length: 16 amino acids. The V end was cut by 7 bases, the J end by 4 bases, with 22 bases between. The chain's CDR3 is CASKGRRAYNFYGYTF. The CDR3 bases are TGTGCCAGCAAAGGACGGAGGGCCTATAACTTCTATGGCTACACCTTC.

The rearrangement links TRBV4-3 to TRBJ2-1; 11 bases are a match to TRBD2. The CDR3 runs 15 residues. The V gene end was trimmed by 1 base and the J gene end by 7 bases; junction bases not matched to a gene: 3. The germline V gene encodes CDR1 LGHNA and CDR2 YSLEER. The CDR3 sequence: CASSQGGLAVNEQFF. The CDR3 coding sequence is TGCGCCAGCAGCCAAGGGGGACTAGCGGTGAATGAGCAGTTCTTC.

In its sample, this clonotype was seen a few times. The chain couples TRBV4-1 to TRBJ1-1; D perhaps matches TRBD1 (6 bases). The CDR3 consists of 15 residues. Trimming shortened V by 3 bases and J by 1 base, and 12 bases separated the two germline ends. Germline loops: CDR1 MGHRA, CDR2 YSYEKL. Written as DNA, the CDR3 is TGCGCCAGCAGCCAGGCCGGACAGTCGAACACTGAAGCTTTCTTT. Amino acid sequence: CASSQAGQSNTEAFF.

The chain has TRBV3-1 and TRBJ1-5; possible D gene TRBD1, 6 bases. The germline CDR1 and CDR2 sequences are LGHDT and YNNKEL (reference sequence). The CDR3 is 13 residues long. The V end lost 10 bases, the J end lost 1 base, and 11 bases lay between the germline ends. CDR3 DNA: TGTGCCAACCGGACAGAGAGCAATCAGCCCCAGCATTTT. Its protein product is CANRTESNQPQHF.

The V and J genes are TRBV5-5 and TRBJ2-3; 9 bases agree with TRBD2. V trimming: 3 bases; J trimming: 4 bases; junction bases outside the gene matches: 6. The CDR3 runs 15 residues. Germline CDR1 SGHKS, CDR2 YYEKEE (reference sequence). CDR3 sequence (DNA): TGTGCCAGCAGCTCCCCACTAGCGGGCGCAGATACGCAGTATTTT. Its translation is CASSSPLAGADTQYF.

This chain links TRBV7-9 with TRBJ2-7; 7 bases align to TRBD1. From germline, CDR1 is SEHNR and CDR2 FQNEAQ (reference sequence). CDR3 length: 17 residues. V trimming: 5 bases; J trimming: 3 bases; junction bases outside the gene matches: 16. This CDR3 is CASSDILGGQKDYEQYF. Here the CDR3 DNA reads TGTGCCAGCAGCGACATACTTGGGGGACAGAAAGACTACGAGCAGTACTTC.

In DNA form, the CDR3 reads TGTGCCAGCAGTTCTTCACCGGGACAGGGGCCAAGCGATGCGTGGACCCAGTACTTC. Translated: CASSSSPGQGPSDAWTQYF. V is TRBV28 and J is TRBJ2-5; 10 positions match TRBD1. Germline V CDR1 and CDR2: MDHEN, SYDVKM. CDR3 length equals 19 residues. J gave up 7 bases and V 4 bases, and 21 bases lay outside the gene matches.

V and J are TRBV29-1 and TRBJ2-5; D perhaps matches TRBD2 (6 bases). V was shortened by 6 bases and J by 5 bases, with 16 bases between the two germline ends. The CDR3 is 13 amino acids. Per germline, CDR1 SQVTM and CDR2 ANQGSEA. In DNA form, the CDR3 reads TGCAGCGTACACCCGGCGGGGACGGAGACCCAGTACTTC. Protein: CSVHPAGTETQYF.

The V call is TRBV11-2, the J call TRBJ1-1; unclear D gene. This CDR3 has 15 residues. Germline V gene sequence: CDR1 SGHAT, CDR2 FQNNGV. V gave up 0 bases and J gave up 0 bases, with 8 bases separating them. Here the CDR3 reads CASSLEVKLNTEAFF. Written as DNA, the CDR3 is TGTGCCAGCAGCTTAGAAGTGAAACTGAACACTGAAGCTTTCTTT.

The genes are TRBV27 and TRBJ2-3; D may be TRBD2 (6 bases). The germline V gene has CDR1 MNHEY and CDR2 SMNVEV (reference sequence). The CDR3 is 13 amino acids. Trimming shortened V by 5 bases and J by 0 bases, and 6 bases separated the two germline ends. The CDR3 loop is CASSGTSTDTQYF. In DNA form, the CDR3 reads TGTGCCAGCAGTGGGACTAGCACAGATACGCAGTATTTT.